Below, 10 T cell receptor beta chains from the same sample are listed, as sequenced in a study of cytomegalovirus exposure and HLA in healthy donors. 60 Vbeta and 13 Jbeta primers were used in PCR. Sequenced by immunoSEQ multiplex PCR; TCRdb stores in-frame clones only, minus some. The sample shows nearly 200,000 clones, 80% to 85% of them seen only once. Material for sequencing was PBMCs. The source is a woman in her forties or fifties in good health and CMV-seropositive.

The rearrangement links TRBV19 to TRBJ1-1, with D perhaps matching TRBD1 (5 bases). V lost 0 bases and J 1 base, leaving 9 bases between the germline ends. This CDR3 spans 15 amino acids. Germline-derived CDR1 and CDR2 are LNHDA and SQIVND (reference sequence). The CDR3 spells CASSIDGGGNTEAFF. The CDR3 DNA reads TGTGCCAGTAGTATAGATGGGGGGGGGAACACTGAAGCTTTCTTT.

The rearrangement joins TRBV27 to TRBJ2-7; 7 positions match TRBD1. The trim removed 2 bases at V and 3 bases at J, leaving 7 bases unmatched. There are 15 residues in the CDR3. Germline V gene lookup returns CDR1 MNHEY and CDR2 SMNVEV (reference sequence). The DNA of the CDR3 is TGTGCCAGCAGTTTAAGCCCCGGGACAGACTACGAGCAGTACTTC. Translation: CASSLSPGTDYEQYF.

This sequence joins TRBV5-5 and TRBJ2-7, with 11 bases identical to TRBD1. The CDR3 is 15 residues long. Germline-derived CDR1 and CDR2 are SGHKS and YYEKEE (reference sequence). Trimming at V came to 5 bases and at J to 3 bases, leaving 7 bases not matched to a gene. As DNA, the CDR3 is TGTGCCAGCAGATCCAGGACAGGGGGCAGCTACGAGCAGTACTTC. Encoded protein: CASRSRTGGSYEQYF.

V is TRBV6-5 and J is TRBJ2-5, with 7 nucleotides matching TRBD2. The germline CDR1 and CDR2 sequences are MNHEY and SVGAGI. The trim removed 0 bases at V and 5 bases at J, leaving 9 bases unmatched. This CDR3 has 16 residues. DNA for the CDR3: TGTGCCAGCAGTTACTCCGTGGGGGGGGGATGGGAGACCCAGTACTTC. It encodes CASSYSVGGGWETQYF.

This rearrangement joins TRBV7-2 to TRBJ2-1; 9 nucleotides line up with TRBD1. The CDR3 totals 16 residues. The J segment lost 7 bases and the V segment lost 0 bases, leaving 7 bases of the junction unmatched. CDR1 SGHTA and CDR2 FQGNSA come from the germline V gene. The CDR3 loop reads CASSLAPGQGRNEQFF. For the CDR3, the DNA is TGTGCCAGCAGCTTAGCCCCGGGACAGGGCAGGAATGAGCAGTTCTTC.

The V call is TRBV11-2, the J call TRBJ2-7; weak D call: TRBD2 (6 bases). The CDR3 extends over 14 amino acids. Germline V lookup: CDR1 SGHAT, CDR2 FQNNGV. V was clipped by 8 bases and J by 0 bases, with 14 bases between them. The CDR3 bases are TGTGCCAGCGGCCGGGCGGGGAGCTCCTACGAGCAGTACTTC. Translation gives CASGRAGSSYEQYF.

The chain is built from TRBV4-3 and TRBJ2-3; 8 nucleotides match TRBD2. The V gene end was trimmed by 5 bases and the J gene end by 6 bases; junction bases not matched to a gene: 10. Germline CDR1 reads LGHNA; CDR2 reads YSLEER. The CDR3 extends over 15 amino acids. CDR3 residues: CASSWGAGAGDTQYF. For the CDR3, the DNA is TGCGCCAGCAGCTGGGGAGCGGGGGCTGGGGATACGCAGTATTTT.

The V gene is TRBV7-9, the J gene TRBJ2-1; D not certain. The germline V gene has CDR1 SEHNR and CDR2 FQNEAQ (reference sequence). The CDR3 loop spans 14 amino acids. Trimming cost V 2 bases and J 5 bases, with 10 bases left between them. The CDR3 nucleotides are TGTGCCAGCAGCTTAATCCAGGTTAACAATGAGCAGTTCTTC. Amino acids: CASSLIQVNNEQFF.

CDR3 region: CAAGTSSEQYF. DNA for the CDR3: TGTGCCGCCGGGACTAGTTCCGAGCAGTACTTC. V gene TRBV10-3 combines with J gene TRBJ2-5; TRBD2 matches at 8 bases. The J call may be in error: the DNA end matches TRBJ2-7 better. CDR3 size: 11 residues. Germline loops: CDR1 ENHRY, CDR2 SYGVKD.

The chain recombines TRBV29-1 with TRBJ2-5, with 7 nucleotides matching TRBD2. CDR1 is SQVTM and CDR2 is ANQGSEA in the germline V gene. J gave up 0 bases and V 6 bases, and 16 bases lay outside the gene matches. This CDR3 spans 17 amino acids. For the CDR3, the DNA is TGCAGCGTCGTGTCACCCACGGGACTACCGCACCAAGAGACCCAGTACTTC. Protein: CSVVSPTGLPHQETQYF.